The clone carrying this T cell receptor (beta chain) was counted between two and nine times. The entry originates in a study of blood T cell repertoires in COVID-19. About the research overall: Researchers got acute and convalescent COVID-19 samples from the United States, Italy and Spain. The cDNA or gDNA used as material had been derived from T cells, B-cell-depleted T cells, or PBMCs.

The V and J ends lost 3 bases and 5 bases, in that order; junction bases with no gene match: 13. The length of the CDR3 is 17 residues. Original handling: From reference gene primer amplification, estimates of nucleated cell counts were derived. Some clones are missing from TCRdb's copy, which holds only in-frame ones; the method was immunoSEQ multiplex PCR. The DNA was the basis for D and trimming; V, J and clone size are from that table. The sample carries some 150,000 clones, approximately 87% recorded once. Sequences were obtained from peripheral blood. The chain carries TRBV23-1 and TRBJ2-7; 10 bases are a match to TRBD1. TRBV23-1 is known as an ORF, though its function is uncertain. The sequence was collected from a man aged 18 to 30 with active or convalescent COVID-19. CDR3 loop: CASSHSPGTGVPNEQYF. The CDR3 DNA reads TGCGCCAGCAGTCATTCACCCGGGACAGGGGTCCCCAACGAGCAGTACTTC.